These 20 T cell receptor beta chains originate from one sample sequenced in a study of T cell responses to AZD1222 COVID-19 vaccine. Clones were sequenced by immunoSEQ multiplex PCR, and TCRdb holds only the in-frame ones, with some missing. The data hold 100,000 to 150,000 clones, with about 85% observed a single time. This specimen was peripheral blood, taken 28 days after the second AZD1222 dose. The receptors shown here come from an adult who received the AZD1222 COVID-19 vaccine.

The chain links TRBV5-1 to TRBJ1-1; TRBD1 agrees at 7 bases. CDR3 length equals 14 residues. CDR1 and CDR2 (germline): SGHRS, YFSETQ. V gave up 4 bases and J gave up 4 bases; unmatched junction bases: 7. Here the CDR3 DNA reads TGCGCCAGCAGCACCGACAGGGCGGGCACTGAAGCTTTCTTT. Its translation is CASSTDRAGTEAFF.

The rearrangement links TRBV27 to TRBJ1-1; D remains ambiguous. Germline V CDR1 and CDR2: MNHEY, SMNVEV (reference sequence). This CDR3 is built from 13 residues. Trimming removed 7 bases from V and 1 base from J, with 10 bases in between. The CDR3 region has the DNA TGTGCCAGCAAAACCTCTTGGAACACTGAAGCTTTCTTT. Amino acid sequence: CASKTSWNTEAFF.

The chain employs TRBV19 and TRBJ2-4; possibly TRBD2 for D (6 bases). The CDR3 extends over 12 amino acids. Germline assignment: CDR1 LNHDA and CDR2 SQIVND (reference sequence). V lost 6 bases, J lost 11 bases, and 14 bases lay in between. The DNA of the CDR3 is TGTGCCAGTAGCTGGGACTCGACCTTTCAGTACTTC. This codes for CASSWDSTFQYF.

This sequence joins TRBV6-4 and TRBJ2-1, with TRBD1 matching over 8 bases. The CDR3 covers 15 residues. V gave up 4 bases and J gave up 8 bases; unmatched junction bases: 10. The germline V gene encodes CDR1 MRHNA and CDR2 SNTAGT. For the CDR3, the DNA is TGTGCCAGCAGTGTAGCAGGACAGGGTATCGATGAGCAGTTCTTC. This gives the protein CASSVAGQGIDEQFF.

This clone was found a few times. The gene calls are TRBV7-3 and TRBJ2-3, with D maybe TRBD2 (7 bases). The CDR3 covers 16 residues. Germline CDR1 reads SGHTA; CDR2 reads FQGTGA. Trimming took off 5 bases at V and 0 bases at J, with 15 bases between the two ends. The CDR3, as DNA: TGTGCCAGCAGCCCAAGGGGGGGGGCTAGCACAGATACGCAGTATTTT. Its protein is CASSPRGGASTDTQYF.

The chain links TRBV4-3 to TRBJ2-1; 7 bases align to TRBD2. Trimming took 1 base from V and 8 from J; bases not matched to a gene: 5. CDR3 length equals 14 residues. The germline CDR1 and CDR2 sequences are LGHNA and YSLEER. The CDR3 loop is CASSQGEGRYEQFF. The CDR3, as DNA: TGCGCCAGCAGCCAAGGGGAGGGGAGATATGAGCAGTTCTTC.

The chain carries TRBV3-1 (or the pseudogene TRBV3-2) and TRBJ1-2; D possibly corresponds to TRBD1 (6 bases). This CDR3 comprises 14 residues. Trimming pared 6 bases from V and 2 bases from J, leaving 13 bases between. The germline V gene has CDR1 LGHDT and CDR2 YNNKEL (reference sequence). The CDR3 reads CASSSRQGNYGYTF. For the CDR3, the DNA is TGTGCCAGCAGTTCCCGCCAGGGGAACTATGGCTACACCTTC.

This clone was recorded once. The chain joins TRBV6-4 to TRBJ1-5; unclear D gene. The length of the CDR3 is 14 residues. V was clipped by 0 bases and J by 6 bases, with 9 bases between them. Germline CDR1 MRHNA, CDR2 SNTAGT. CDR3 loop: CASSDSPGIQPQHF. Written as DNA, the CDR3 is TGTGCCAGCAGTGACTCTCCTGGGATTCAGCCCCAGCATTTT.

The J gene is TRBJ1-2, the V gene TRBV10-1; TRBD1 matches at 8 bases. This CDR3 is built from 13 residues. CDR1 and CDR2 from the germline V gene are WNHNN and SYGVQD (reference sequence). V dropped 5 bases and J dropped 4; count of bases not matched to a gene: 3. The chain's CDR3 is CASSRDRSYGYTF. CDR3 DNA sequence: TGCGCCAGCAGTCGGGACAGGAGCTATGGCTACACCTTC.

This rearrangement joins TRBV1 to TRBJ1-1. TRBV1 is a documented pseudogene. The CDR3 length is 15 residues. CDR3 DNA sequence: TGCACCAGCAGCCAAGATTTAGAGACCAACACTGAAGCTTTCTTT. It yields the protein CTSSQDLETNTEAFF.

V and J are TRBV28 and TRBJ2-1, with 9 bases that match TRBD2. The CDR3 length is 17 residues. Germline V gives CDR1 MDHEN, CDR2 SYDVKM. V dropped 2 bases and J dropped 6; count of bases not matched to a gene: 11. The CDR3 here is CASSLSHASGMGNEQFF. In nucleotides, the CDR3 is TGTGCCAGCAGTTTAAGCCATGCTAGCGGGATGGGCAATGAGCAGTTCTTC.

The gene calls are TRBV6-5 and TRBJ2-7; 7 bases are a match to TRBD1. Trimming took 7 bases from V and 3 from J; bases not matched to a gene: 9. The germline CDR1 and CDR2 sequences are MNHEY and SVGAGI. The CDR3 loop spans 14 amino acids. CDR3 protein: CASIEGTVRYEQYF. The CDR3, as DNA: TGTGCCAGCATCGAGGGGACAGTCCGCTACGAGCAGTACTTC.

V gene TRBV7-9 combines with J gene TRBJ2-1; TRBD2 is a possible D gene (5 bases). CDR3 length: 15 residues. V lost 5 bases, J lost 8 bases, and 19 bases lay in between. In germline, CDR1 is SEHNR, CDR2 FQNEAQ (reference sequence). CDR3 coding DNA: TGTGCCAGCAGCCCGAAGTTTCGCGCGGAGGATGAGCAGTTCTTC. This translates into CASSPKFRAEDEQFF.

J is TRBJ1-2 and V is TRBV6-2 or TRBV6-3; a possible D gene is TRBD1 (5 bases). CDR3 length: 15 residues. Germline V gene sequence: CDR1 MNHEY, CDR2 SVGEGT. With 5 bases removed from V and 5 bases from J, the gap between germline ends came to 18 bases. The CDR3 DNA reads TGTGCCAGCAGTCGGGAGGGGCACCCGAGTTATGGCTACACCTTC. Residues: CASSREGHPSYGYTF.

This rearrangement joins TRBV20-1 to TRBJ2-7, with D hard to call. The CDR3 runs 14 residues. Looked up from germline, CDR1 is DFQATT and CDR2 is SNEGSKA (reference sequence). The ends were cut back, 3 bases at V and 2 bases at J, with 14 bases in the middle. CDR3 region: CSASGDTLPYEQYF. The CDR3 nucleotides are TGCAGTGCTAGTGGTGACACACTCCCCTACGAGCAGTACTTC.

Here the CDR3 reads CASTLGQVGNQPQHF. CDR3 DNA: TGTGCCAGCACCCTCGGACAGGTAGGCAATCAGCCCCAGCATTTT. The chain couples TRBV6-5 to TRBJ1-5; 7 bases match TRBD1. The CDR3 is 15 residues long. V lost 7 bases to trimming and J lost 2 bases; unmatched junction nucleotides: 8. Germline CDR1 and CDR2: MNHEY and SVGAGI.

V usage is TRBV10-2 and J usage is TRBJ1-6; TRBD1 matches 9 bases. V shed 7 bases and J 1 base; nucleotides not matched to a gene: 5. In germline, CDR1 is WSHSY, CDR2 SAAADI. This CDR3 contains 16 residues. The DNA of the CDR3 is TGCGCCAGCATTCGGACAGGGGAATCCTATAATTCACCCCTCCACTTT. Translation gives CASIRTGESYNSPLHF.

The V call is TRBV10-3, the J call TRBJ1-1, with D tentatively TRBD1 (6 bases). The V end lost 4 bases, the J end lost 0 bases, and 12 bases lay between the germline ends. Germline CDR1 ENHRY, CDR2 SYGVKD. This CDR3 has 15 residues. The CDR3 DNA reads TGTGCCATCAGTGCCCGGAGGGACATGAACACTGAAGCTTTCTTT. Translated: CAISARRDMNTEAFF.

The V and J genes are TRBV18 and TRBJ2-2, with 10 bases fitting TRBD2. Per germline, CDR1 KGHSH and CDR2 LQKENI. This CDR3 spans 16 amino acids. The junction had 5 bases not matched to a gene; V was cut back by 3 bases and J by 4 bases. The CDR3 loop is CASSPPERGGTGELFF. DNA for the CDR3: TGTGCCAGCTCACCTCCGGAGCGGGGGGGCACCGGGGAGCTGTTTTTT.

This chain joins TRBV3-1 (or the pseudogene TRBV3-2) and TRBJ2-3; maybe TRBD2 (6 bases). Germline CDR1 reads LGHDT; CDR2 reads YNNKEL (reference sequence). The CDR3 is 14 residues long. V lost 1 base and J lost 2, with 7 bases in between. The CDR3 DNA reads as TGTGCCAGCAGCCAAGGGCGGGACACAGATACGCAGTATTTT. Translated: CASSQGRDTDTQYF.